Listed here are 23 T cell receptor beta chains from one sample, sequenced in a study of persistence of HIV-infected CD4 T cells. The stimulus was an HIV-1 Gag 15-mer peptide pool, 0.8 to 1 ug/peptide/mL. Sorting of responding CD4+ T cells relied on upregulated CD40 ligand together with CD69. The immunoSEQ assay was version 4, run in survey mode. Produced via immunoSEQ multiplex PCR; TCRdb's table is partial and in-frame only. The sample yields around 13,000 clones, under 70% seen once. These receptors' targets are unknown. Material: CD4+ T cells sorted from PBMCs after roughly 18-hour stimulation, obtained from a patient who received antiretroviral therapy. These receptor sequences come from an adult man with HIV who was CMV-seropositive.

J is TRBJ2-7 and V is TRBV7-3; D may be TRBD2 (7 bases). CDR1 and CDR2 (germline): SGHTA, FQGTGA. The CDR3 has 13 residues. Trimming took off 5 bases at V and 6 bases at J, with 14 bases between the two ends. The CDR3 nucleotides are TGTGCCAGCAGCCACGGGGGGCTAGGCGAGCAGTACTTC. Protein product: CASSHGGLGEQYF.

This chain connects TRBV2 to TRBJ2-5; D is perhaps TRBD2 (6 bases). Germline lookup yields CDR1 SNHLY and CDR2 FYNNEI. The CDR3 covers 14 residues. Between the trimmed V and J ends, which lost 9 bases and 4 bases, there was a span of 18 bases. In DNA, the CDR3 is TGTGCCAGATCCGCCTCTGCGGGGACAGAGACCCAGTACTTC. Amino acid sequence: CARSASAGTETQYF.

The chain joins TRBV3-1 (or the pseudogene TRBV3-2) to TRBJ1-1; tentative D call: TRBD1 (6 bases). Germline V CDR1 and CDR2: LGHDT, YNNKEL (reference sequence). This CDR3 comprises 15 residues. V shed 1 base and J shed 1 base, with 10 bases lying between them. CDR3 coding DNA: TGTGCCAGCAGCCAAGGAGACAGGACGAACACTGAAGCTTTCTTT. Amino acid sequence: CASSQGDRTNTEAFF.

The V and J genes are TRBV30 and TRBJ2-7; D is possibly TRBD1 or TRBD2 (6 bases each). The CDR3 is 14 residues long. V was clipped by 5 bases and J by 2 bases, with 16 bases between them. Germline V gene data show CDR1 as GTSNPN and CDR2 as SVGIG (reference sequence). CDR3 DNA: TGTGCCTGGGTCAACAGGGAGGTGACCTACGAGCAGTACTTC. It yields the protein CAWVNREVTYEQYF. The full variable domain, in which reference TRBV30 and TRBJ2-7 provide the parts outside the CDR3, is SQTIHQWPATLVQPVGSPLSLECTVEGTSNPNLYWYRQAAGRGLQLLFYSVGIGQISSEVPQNLSASRPQDRQFILSSKKLLLSDSGFYLCAWVNREVTYEQYFGPGTRLTVT.

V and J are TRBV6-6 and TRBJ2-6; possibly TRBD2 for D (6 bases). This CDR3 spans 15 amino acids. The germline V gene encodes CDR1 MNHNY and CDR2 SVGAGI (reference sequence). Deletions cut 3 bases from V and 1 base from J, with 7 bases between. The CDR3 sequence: CASSYAGSGANVLTF. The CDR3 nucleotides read TGTGCCAGCAGTTATGCGGGATCTGGGGCCAACGTCCTGACTTTC.

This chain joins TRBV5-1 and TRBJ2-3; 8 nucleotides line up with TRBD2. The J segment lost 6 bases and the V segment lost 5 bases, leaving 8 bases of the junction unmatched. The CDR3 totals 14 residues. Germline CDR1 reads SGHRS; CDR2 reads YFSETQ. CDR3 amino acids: CASRTGLAGDTQYF. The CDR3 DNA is TGCGCCAGCAGGACAGGTTTAGCGGGGGATACGCAGTATTTT.

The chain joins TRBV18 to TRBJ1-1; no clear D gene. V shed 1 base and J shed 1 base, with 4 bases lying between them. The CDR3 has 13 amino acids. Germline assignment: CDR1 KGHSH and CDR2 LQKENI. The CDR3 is CASSPRQNTEAFF. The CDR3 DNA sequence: TGTGCCAGCTCACCACGGCAGAACACTGAAGCTTTCTTT.

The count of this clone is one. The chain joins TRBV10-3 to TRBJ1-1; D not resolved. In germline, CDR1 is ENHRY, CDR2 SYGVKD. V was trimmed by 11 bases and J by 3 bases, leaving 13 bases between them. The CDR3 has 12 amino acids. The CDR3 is CASSLGYTEAFF. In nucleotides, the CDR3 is TGTGCCTCCAGCTTGGGGTACACTGAAGCTTTCTTT.

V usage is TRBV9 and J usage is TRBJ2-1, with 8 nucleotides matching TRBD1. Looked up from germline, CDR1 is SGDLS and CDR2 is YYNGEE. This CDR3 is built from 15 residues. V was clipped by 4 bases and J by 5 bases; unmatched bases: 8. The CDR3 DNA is TGTGCCAGCAGCCCCCGGGACAGGATTAACAATGAGCAGTTCTTC. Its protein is CASSPRDRINNEQFF.

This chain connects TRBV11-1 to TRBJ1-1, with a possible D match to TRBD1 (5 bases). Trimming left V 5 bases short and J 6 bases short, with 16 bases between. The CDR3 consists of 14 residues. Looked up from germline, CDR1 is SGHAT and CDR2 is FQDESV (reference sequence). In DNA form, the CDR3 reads TGTGCCAGCAGCCACCGGGACTTTACAGCTGAAGCTTTCTTT. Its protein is CASSHRDFTAEAFF.

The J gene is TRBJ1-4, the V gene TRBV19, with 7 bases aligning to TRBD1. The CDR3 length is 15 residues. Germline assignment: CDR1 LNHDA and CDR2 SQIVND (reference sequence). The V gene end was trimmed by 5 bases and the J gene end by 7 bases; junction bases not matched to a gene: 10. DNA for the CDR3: TGTGCCAGTAGTTCCCAGGGGGGGTTAATTGAAAAACTGTTTTTT. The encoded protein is CASSSQGGLIEKLFF.

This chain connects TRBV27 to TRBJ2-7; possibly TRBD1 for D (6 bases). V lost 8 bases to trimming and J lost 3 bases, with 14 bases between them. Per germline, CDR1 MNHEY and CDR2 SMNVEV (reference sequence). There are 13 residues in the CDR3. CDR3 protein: CASRMGQHYEQYF. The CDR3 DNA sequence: TGTGCCAGCCGGATGGGACAACACTACGAGCAGTACTTC.

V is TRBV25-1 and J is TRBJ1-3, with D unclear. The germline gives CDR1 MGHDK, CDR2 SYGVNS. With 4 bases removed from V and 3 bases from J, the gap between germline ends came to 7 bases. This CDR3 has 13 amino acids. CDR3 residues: CASSVSGGNTIYF. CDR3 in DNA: TGTGCCAGCAGTGTTAGCGGTGGAAACACCATATATTTT.

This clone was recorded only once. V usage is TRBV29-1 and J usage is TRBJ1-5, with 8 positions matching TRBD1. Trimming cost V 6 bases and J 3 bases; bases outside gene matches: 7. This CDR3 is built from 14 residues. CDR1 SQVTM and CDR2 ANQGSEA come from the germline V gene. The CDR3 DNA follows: TGCAGCGTAGCTTCGACAGGGGTCAATCAGCCCCAGCATTTT. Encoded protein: CSVASTGVNQPQHF.

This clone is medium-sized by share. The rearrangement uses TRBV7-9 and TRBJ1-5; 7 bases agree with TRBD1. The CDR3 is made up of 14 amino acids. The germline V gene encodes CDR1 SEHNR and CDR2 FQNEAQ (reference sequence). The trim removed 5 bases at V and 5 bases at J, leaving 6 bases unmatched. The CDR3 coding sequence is TGTGCCAGCAGCCGGGACAGTGGGGATCAGCCCCAGCATTTT. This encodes CASSRDSGDQPQHF.

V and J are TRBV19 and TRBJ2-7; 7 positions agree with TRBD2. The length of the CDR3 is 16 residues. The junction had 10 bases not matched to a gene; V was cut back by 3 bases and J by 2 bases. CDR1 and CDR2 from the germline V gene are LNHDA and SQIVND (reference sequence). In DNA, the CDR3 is TGTGCCAGTAGTATGGGGACGACTAGCCTAACCTACGAGCAGTACTTC. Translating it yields CASSMGTTSLTYEQYF.

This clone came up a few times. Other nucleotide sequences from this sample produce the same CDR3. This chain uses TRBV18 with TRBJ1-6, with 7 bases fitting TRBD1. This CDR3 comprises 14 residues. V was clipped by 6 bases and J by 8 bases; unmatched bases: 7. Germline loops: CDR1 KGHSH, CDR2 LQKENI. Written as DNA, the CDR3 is TGTGCCAGCTCCCAACAGGGGAAGGATTCACCCCTCCACTTT. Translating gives CASSQQGKDSPLHF. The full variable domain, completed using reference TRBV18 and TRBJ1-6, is NAGVMQNPRHLVRRRGQEARLRCSPMKGHSHVYWYRQLPEEGLKFMVYLQKENIIDESGMPKERFSAEFPKEGPSILRIQQVVRGDSAAYFCASSQQGKDSPLHFGNGTRLTVT.

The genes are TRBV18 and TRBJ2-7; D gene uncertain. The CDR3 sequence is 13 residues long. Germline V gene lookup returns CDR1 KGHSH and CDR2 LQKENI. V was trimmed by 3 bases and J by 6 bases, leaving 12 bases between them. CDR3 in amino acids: CASSPSRVGEQYF. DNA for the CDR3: TGTGCCAGCTCACCCTCTAGAGTTGGCGAGCAGTACTTC.

CDR3 DNA sequence: TGTGCCAGCAGTCCACAGGGGAGAAAGGAAAAACTGTTTTTT. It yields the protein CASSPQGRKEKLFF. V usage is TRBV2 and J usage is TRBJ1-4; 7 bases align to TRBD1. The CDR3 is 14 amino acids. Germline V gene lookup returns CDR1 SNHLY and CDR2 FYNNEI. J was trimmed by 8 bases and V by 5 bases; bases with no gene match: 8. Full variable domain (rest looked up from reference TRBV2 and TRBJ1-4): EPEVTQTPSHQVTQMGQEVILRCVPISNHLYFYWYRQILGQKVEFLVSFYNNEISEKSEIFDDQFSVERPDGSNFTLKIRSTKLEDSAMYFCASSPQGRKEKLFFGSGTQLSVL.

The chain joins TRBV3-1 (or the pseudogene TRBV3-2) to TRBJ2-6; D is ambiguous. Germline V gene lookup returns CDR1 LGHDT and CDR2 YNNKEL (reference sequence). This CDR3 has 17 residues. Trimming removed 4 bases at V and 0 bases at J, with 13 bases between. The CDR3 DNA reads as TGTGCCAGCAGCCTCCTGGCACGGTACTCTGGGGCCAACGTCCTGACTTTC. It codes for CASSLLARYSGANVLTF.

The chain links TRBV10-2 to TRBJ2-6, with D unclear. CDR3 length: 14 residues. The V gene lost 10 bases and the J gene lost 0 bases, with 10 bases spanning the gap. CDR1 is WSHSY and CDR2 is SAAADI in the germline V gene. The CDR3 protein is CATGRSSGANVLTF. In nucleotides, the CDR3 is TGCGCCACAGGCCGGAGCTCTGGGGCCAACGTCCTGACTTTC.

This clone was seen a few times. For the CDR3, the DNA is TGCAGCGCGGCAGGGACTGCCTCCACAGATACGCAGTATTTT. It yields the protein CSAAGTASTDTQYF. This chain connects TRBV29-1 to TRBJ2-3; the D gene is possibly TRBD2 (6 bases). CDR1 and CDR2 (germline): SQVTM, ANQGSEA. The CDR3 has 14 amino acids. V dropped 7 bases and J dropped 2 bases, with 16 bases sitting between them.

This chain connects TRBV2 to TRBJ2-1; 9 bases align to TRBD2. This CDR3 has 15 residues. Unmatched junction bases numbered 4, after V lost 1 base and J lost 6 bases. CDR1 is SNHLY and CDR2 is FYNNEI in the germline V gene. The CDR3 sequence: CASSEVGGGANEQFF. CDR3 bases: TGTGCCAGCAGTGAAGTGGGCGGGGGGGCCAATGAGCAGTTCTTC.